This T cell receptor (beta chain) was retrieved from a study of T cells in Graves' hyperthyroidism and ophthalmopathy. For the study at large: Peripheral blood was acquired at first diagnosis, ahead of any therapy whatsoever.

Study results and limitations: Ophthalmopathy was model-predicted a median roughly 6.5 months pre-onset.

Note on this clonotype: Its antigen remains unknown.

It was RNA transcripts that yielded the amplified TCR beta CDR3 regions. The TCR CDR3 first-round RT-PCR relied on the HTBI primer set. Using its own MiXCR run on the multiplex PCR reads, TCRdb lists one record per CDR3 protein. The sample carries hundreds of thousands of distinct CDR3 sequences, 38% recorded once. The TCR sequence derives from a young man with Graves' hyperthyroidism. The sequenced material came from blood.

The CDR3 here is CATQLTGGYEQYF. The CDR3 region has the DNA TGTGCCACCCAGCTTACAGGGGGCTACGAGCAGTACTTC. The genes are TRBV7-9 and TRBJ2-7; TRBD1 matches at 8 bases. The CDR3 has 13 amino acids. From germline, CDR1 is SEHNR and CDR2 FQNEAQ (reference sequence). J was trimmed by 3 bases and V by 10 bases; bases with no gene match: 8.